This TCR beta chain was captured in a study of T cells in Graves' hyperthyroidism and ophthalmopathy. The CDR3 runs 18 residues. The germline gives CDR1 LNHDA, CDR2 SQIVND (reference sequence). V lost 6 bases and J lost 6; bases outside the gene matches: 18. Regions amplified from RNA transcripts were the TCR beta CDR3 regions. First-round RT-PCR targeting the TCR CDR3 was performed with the HTBI primer set. TCRdb called the multiplex PCR reads again in MiXCR, with one record for every CDR3 protein. This table has 300,000 to 350,000 distinct CDR3 sequences, about 18% appearing once. The source material was blood. This chain uses TRBV19 with TRBJ2-2; 8 nucleotides agree with TRBD1. The clonotype was recovered from a woman in her forties or fifties with Graves' hyperthyroidism. CDR3 sequence (DNA): TGTGCCAGTAGCATGACACACACAGGGGGTGTCCTCCCCGGGGAGCTGTTTTTT. Translating it yields CASSMTHTGGVLPGELFF.